This TCR beta chain was captured in a study of cytomegalovirus exposure and HLA in healthy donors. Regarding this clone: The antigen is undetermined.

Whole-study results and caveats: Most TCR sequences were uncommon, yet certain public TCRs appeared in many donors.

The J segment lost 7 bases and the V segment lost 1 base, leaving 8 bases of the junction unmatched. Germline loops: CDR1 SGDLS, CDR2 YYNGEE. The CDR3 has 15 amino acids. Libraries were prepared by immunoSEQ multiplex PCR; TCRdb keeps only in-frame clonotypes and omits some of them. The sample consists of approximately 210,000 clones, roughly 88% of them appearing once. The sequenced sample consisted of PBMCs. The chain combines TRBV9 with TRBJ2-1, with 7 bases identical to TRBD2. The receptor was derived from a woman between 18 and 29 years old in good health and CMV-seronegative. The CDR3: CASSVYPGGSNEQFF. The CDR3 nucleotides are TGTGCCAGCAGCGTATATCCGGGAGGTTCGAATGAGCAGTTCTTC.